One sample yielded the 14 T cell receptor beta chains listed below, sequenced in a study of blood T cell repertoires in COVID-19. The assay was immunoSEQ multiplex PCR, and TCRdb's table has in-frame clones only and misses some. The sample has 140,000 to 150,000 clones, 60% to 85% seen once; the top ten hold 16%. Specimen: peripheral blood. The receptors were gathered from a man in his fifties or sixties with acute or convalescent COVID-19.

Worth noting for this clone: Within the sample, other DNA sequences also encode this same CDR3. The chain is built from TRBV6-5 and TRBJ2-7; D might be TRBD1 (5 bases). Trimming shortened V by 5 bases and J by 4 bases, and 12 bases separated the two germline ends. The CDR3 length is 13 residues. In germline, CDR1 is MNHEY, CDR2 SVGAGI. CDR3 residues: CASSPVRAYEQYV. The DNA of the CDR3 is TGTGCCAGCAGTCCGGTCAGGGCATACGAGCAGTACGTC.

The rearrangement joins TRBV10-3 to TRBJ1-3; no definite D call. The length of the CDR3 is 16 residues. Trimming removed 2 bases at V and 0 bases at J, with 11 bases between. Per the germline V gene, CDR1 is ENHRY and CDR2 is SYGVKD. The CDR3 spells CAISEVALFSGNTIYF. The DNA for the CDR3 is TGTGCCATCAGTGAGGTCGCGCTCTTCTCTGGAAACACCATATATTTT.

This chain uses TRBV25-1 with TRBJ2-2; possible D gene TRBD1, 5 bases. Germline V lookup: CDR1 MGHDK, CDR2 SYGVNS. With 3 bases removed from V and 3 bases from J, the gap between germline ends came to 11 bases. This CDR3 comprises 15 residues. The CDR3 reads CASSENQGYTGELFF. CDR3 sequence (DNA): TGTGCCAGCAGTGAGAACCAGGGATACACCGGGGAGCTGTTTTTT.

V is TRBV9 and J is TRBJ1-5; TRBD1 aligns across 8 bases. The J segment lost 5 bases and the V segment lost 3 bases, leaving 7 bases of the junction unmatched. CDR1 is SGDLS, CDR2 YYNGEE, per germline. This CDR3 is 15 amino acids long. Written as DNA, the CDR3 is TGTGCCAGCAGCGACAGGGGGGATCCCCATCAGCCCCAGCATTTT. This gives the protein CASSDRGDPHQPQHF.

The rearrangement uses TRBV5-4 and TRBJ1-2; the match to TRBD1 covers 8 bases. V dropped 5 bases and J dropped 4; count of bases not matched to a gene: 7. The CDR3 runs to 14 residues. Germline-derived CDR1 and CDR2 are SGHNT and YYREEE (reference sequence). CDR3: CASSDTGGFYGYTF. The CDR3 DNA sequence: TGTGCCAGCAGTGACACAGGGGGATTCTATGGCTACACCTTC.

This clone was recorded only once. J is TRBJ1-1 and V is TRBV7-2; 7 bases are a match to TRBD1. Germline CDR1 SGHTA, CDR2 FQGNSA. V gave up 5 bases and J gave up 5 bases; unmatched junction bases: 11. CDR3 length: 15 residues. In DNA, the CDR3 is TGTGCCAGCAGCCGCCGGGACAGCCCTATGACTGAAGCTTTCTTT. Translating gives CASSRRDSPMTEAFF.

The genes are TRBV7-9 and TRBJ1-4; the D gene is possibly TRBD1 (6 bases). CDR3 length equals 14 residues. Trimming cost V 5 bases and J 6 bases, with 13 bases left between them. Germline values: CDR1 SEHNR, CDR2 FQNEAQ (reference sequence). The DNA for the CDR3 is TGTGCCAGCAGCCCCTACAGGGAAGATGAAAAACTGTTTTTT. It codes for CASSPYREDEKLFF.

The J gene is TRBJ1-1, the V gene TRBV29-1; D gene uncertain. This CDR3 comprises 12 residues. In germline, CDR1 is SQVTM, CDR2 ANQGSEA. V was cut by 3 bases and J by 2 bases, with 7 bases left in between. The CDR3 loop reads CSVEQENTEAFF. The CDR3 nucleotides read TGCAGCGTTGAGCAGGAAAACACTGAAGCTTTCTTT.

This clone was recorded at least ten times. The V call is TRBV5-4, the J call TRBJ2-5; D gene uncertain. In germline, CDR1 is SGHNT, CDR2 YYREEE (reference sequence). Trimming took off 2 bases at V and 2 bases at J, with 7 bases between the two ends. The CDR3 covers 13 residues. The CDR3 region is CASSFAEQETQYF. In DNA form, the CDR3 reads TGTGCCAGCAGCTTCGCAGAACAAGAGACCCAGTACTTC. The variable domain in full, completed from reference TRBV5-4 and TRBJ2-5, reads ETGVTQSPTHLIKTRGQQVTLRCSSQSGHNTVSWYQQALGQGPQFIFQYYREEENGRGNFPPRFSGLQFPNYSSELNVNALELDDSALYLCASSFAEQETQYFGPGTRLLVL.

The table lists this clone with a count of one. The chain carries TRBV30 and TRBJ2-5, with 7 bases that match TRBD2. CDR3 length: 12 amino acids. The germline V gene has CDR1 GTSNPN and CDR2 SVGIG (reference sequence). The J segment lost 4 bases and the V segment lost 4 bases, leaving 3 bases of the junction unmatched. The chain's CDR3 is CAWTASGETQYF. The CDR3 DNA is TGTGCCTGGACGGCTAGCGGAGAGACCCAGTACTTC.

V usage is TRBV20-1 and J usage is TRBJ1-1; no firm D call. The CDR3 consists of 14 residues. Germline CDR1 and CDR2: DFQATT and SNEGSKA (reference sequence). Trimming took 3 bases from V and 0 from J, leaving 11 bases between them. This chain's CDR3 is CSASRSRLNTEAFF. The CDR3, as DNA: TGCAGTGCTAGTAGGTCCAGGTTGAACACTGAAGCTTTCTTT.

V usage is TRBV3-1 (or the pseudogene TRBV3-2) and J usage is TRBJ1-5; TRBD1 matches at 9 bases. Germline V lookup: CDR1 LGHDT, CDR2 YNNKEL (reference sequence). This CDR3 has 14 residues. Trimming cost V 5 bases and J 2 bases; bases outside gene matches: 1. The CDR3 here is CASSRTGGNQPQHF. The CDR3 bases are TGTGCCAGCAGCAGGACAGGGGGCAATCAGCCCCAGCATTTT.

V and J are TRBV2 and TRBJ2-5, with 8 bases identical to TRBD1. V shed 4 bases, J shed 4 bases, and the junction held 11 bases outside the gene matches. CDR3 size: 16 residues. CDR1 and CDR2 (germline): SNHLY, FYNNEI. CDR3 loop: CASSADRGRSLETQYF. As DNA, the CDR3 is TGTGCCAGCAGTGCCGACAGGGGCCGCTCATTAGAGACCCAGTACTTC.

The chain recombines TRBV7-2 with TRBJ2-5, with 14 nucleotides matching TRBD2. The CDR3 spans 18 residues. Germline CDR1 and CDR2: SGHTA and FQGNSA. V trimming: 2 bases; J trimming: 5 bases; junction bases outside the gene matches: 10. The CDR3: CASSLIFGTSGGQETQYF. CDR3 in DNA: TGTGCCAGCAGCTTAATATTCGGGACTAGCGGGGGTCAGGAGACCCAGTACTTC.